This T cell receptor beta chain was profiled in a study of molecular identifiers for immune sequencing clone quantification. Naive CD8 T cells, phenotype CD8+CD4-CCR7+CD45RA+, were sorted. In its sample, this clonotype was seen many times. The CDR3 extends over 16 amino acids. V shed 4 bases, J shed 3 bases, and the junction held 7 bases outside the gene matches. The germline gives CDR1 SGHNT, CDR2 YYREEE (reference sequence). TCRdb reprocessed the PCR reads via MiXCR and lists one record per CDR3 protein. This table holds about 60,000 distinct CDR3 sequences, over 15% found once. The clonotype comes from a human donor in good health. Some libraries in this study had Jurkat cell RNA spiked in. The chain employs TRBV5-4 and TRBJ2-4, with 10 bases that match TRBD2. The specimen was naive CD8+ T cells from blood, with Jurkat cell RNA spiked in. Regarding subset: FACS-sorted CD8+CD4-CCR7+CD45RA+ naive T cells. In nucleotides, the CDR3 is TGTGCCAGCAGCGGATCTAGCGGGAGAGACAAAAACATTCAGTACTTC. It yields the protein CASSGSSGRDKNIQYF.